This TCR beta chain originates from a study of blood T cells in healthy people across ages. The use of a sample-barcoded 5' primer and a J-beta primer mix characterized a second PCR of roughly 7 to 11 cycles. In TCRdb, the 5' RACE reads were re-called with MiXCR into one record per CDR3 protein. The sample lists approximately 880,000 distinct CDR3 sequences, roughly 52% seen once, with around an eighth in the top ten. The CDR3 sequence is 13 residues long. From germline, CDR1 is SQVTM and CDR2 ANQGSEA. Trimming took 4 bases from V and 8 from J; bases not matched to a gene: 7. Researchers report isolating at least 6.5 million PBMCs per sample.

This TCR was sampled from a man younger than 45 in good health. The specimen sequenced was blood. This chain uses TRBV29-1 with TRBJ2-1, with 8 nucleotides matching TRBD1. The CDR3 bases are TGCAGCGTTGCCCAGGGGGCCTCGGATGAGCAGTTCTTC. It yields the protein CSVAQGASDEQFF.